This record looks at one TCR beta chain sequence and its context. No antigen is known for it. The record originates from a study of shared clonotypes between healthy human individuals. Study-wide context: Each donor contributed plates that comprised three CD4 naive, three CD4 memory, two CD8 naive and one CD8 memory.

CDR3 length: 15 amino acids. Germline trimming cut 6 bases from V and 4 bases from J; bases unmatched to any gene: 7. In germline, CDR1 is MNHEY, CDR2 SMNVEV (reference sequence). Naive CD8 populations comprised CD45RO-negative cells positively selected for CCR7, excluding terminally differentiated effector memory CD45RA+ cells. Measured with immunoSEQ multiplex PCR; TCRdb has only the in-frame clones, and not every one. The sample has a few million clones, roughly 95% seen once. Findings and caveats of the study: Naive subsets usually exceeded memory subsets in estimated richness. Relative to clonotypes present in all four donors, those not shared had lower generation probabilities.

Sequences were obtained from naive CD8+ T cells from PBMCs. The TCR sequence derives from a young man in good health. Some clones in this sample may be carry-over from other donors' samples. The genes are TRBV27 and TRBJ2-1, with TRBD1 matching 9 bases. DNA for the CDR3: TGTGCCAGCAGGACAGGGGGGCCCGGATACAATGAGCAGTTCTTC. This gives the protein CASRTGGPGYNEQFF.